This T cell receptor beta chain was found in a study of Graves' ophthalmopathy and Graves' hyperthyroidism. About the research overall: Over 18 months of follow-up, stable hyperthyroidism required that no ophthalmopathy appear. Whole-study findings and limits: Ophthalmopathy progression was predicted by the model at less than 71% sensitivity and roughly 72% specificity. Appearing in blood as well were most expanded thyroid clonotypes above 0.001 frequency.

A word on this clonotype: Its specificity is unknown.

As the template, RNA transcripts were used to amplify TCR beta CDR3 regions. RT-PCR with HTBI primers came first, then second-round multiplex PCR. TCRdb re-called the multiplex PCR reads through MiXCR, storing one row per CDR3 protein. The sample shows more than 1,000,000 distinct CDR3 sequences, about 38% of them seen only once. Exclusion covered patients with other autoimmune diseases or uncontrolled infections (as well as pregnancy or lactation). The CDR3 has 13 residues. The V end lost 1 base, the J end lost 5 bases, and 11 bases lay between the germline ends. Per the germline V gene, CDR1 is DFQATT and CDR2 is SNEGSKA (reference sequence).

This clonotype was obtained from an adult man with Graves' hyperthyroidism. The sample consisted of peripheral blood or thyroid tissue (not recorded which). This sequence joins TRBV20-1 and TRBJ2-5; D remains ambiguous. CDR3 coding DNA: TGCAGTGCTAGAGGTGCTTACCGGGAGACCCAGTACTTC. Amino acids: CSARGAYRETQYF.